Presented here are 15 T cell receptor beta chains from one specimen sequenced in a study of T cell responses to AZD1222 COVID-19 vaccine. Profiling relied on immunoSEQ multiplex PCR, and the TCRdb table lists in-frame clones only, not all of them. The sample includes about 150,000 clones, less than 90% of them seen just once. The sample consisted of peripheral blood, taken on day 0 of AZD1222 vaccination. These receptors all come from an adult in good health.

V is TRBV18 and J is TRBJ2-7; 8 bases are shared with TRBD1. Trimming at V came to 3 bases and at J to 9 bases, leaving 13 bases not matched to a gene. Germline values: CDR1 KGHSH, CDR2 LQKENI. The CDR3 loop spans 15 amino acids. CDR3 bases: TGTGCCAGCTCACCGGGGACAGGCCGTGGGGTCCGGCAGTACTTC. This gives the protein CASSPGTGRGVRQYF.

The chain links TRBV18 to TRBJ1-4; 7 nucleotides agree with TRBD1. Germline CDR1 is KGHSH and CDR2 is LQKENI. The CDR3 extends over 15 amino acids. V gave up 4 bases and J gave up 8 bases; unmatched junction bases: 10. CDR3 nucleotides: TGTGCCAGCTCACGGGACTCGACAGGGAGCGAAAAACTGTTTTTT. Protein: CASSRDSTGSEKLFF.

The chain carries TRBV7-3 and TRBJ1-1; a weak D match, TRBD1 (6 bases). This CDR3 is built from 12 residues. V lost 5 bases and J lost 8, with 12 bases in between. Germline V CDR1 and CDR2: SGHTA, FQGTGA. In nucleotides, the CDR3 is TGTGCCAGCAGCCGGGGGGGCCCAGAAGCTTTCTTT. Its protein is CASSRGGPEAFF.

The chain joins TRBV6-6 to TRBJ2-7; D gene unclear. The V end lost 6 bases, the J end lost 3 bases, and 6 bases lay between the germline ends. The germline gives CDR1 MNHNY, CDR2 SVGAGI (reference sequence). The CDR3 has 11 amino acids. DNA of the CDR3: TGTGCCAGCAGCCTAGACTACGAGCAGTACTTC. It specifies CASSLDYEQYF.

The rearrangement links TRBV6-5 to TRBJ2-5; tentative D call: TRBD1 (6 bases). With 7 bases removed from V and 4 bases from J, the gap between germline ends came to 16 bases. This CDR3 comprises 14 residues. Germline-derived CDR1 and CDR2 are MNHEY and SVGAGI. The CDR3 loop is CASMIHRASETQYF. In DNA, the CDR3 is TGTGCCAGCATGATCCACAGGGCTTCAGAGACCCAGTACTTC.

The chain has TRBV5-1 and TRBJ2-3; 9 bases are a match to TRBD2. J was trimmed by 2 bases and V by 1 base; bases with no gene match: 5. Germline V gene data show CDR1 as SGHRS and CDR2 as YFSETQ. CDR3 length equals 16 residues. In nucleotides, the CDR3 is TGCGCCAGCAGCTTGTCCCTAGCGGGGACCACAGATACGCAGTATTTT. This gives the protein CASSLSLAGTTDTQYF.

The CDR3 spells CASSQALRNEQFF. The CDR3 nucleotides are TGCGCCAGCAGCCAGGCCTTAAGGAATGAGCAGTTCTTC. V is TRBV4-3 and J is TRBJ2-1; no reliable D call. CDR1 is LGHNA, CDR2 YSLEER, per germline. V was shortened by 3 bases and J by 7 bases, with 10 bases between the two germline ends. The length of the CDR3 is 13 residues.

This chain uses TRBV20-1 with TRBJ1-1; D gene uncertain. From germline, CDR1 is DFQATT and CDR2 SNEGSKA (reference sequence). The CDR3 consists of 11 residues. V lost 2 bases, J lost 7 bases, and 8 bases lay in between. The CDR3 region is CSARSYIEAFF. CDR3 nucleotides: TGCAGTGCTAGATCCTACATTGAAGCTTTCTTT.

This rearrangement joins TRBV3-1 (or the pseudogene TRBV3-2) to TRBJ1-2; D not certain. Germline V lookup: CDR1 LGHDT, CDR2 YNNKEL (reference sequence). The germline V and J ends were trimmed by 1 base and 5 bases, with 8 bases remaining between them. This CDR3 spans 13 amino acids. CDR3 nucleotide sequence: TGTGCCAGCAGCCAAGGTCCCATTTATGGCTACACCTTC. Translating it yields CASSQGPIYGYTF.

The chain couples TRBV6-5 to TRBJ1-5; the D gene is possibly TRBD1 (5 bases). The CDR3 is 15 residues long. Germline lookup yields CDR1 MNHEY and CDR2 SVGAGI. V was shortened by 6 bases and J by 3 bases, with 15 bases between the two germline ends. The CDR3 loop is CASRNRGVVNQPQHF. DNA for the CDR3: TGTGCCAGCAGAAATCGGGGGGTCGTCAATCAGCCCCAGCATTTT.

The sample holds a few counts of this clone. This chain joins TRBV6-2 or TRBV6-3 and TRBJ1-6; D unresolved. CDR1 is MNHEY and CDR2 is SVGEGT in the germline V gene. This CDR3 is 12 amino acids long. The V gene lost 5 bases and the J gene lost 10 bases, with 9 bases spanning the gap. The CDR3 protein is CASSAAQSPLHF. In DNA, the CDR3 is TGTGCCAGCAGTGCCGCCCAGTCACCCCTCCACTTT.

A single count supports this clone. J is TRBJ2-7 and V is TRBV12-3 or TRBV12-4; D remains ambiguous. The CDR3 has 11 amino acids. Trimming stripped 3 bases from V and 6 bases from J, with 6 bases between. The chain's CDR3 is CASSFGLEQYF. In nucleotides, the CDR3 is TGTGCCAGCAGTTTCGGTCTCGAGCAGTACTTC.

This rearrangement joins TRBV18 to TRBJ2-5, with TRBD2 matching over 13 bases. The germline gives CDR1 KGHSH, CDR2 LQKENI. This CDR3 has 15 residues. The V gene end was trimmed by 6 bases and the J gene end by 5 bases; junction bases not matched to a gene: 6. CDR3 DNA sequence: TGTGCCAGCTCCCTCGGGACTAGCGGGGTGGAGACCCAGTACTTC. It specifies CASSLGTSGVETQYF.

The J gene is TRBJ1-2, the V gene TRBV7-9, with D unresolved. V lost 3 bases and J 3 bases, leaving 8 bases between the germline ends. Germline lookup yields CDR1 SEHNR and CDR2 FQNEAQ (reference sequence). This CDR3 spans 13 amino acids. In DNA, the CDR3 is TGTGCCAGCAGCTTGGCGGGCGACTATGGCTACACCTTC. This codes for CASSLAGDYGYTF.

The chain uses TRBV28 and TRBJ2-7; D gene uncertain. The CDR3 is 13 residues long. V was cut by 5 bases and J by 4 bases, with 12 bases left in between. Per the germline V gene, CDR1 is MDHEN and CDR2 is SYDVKM. CDR3 sequence reads: CASSPSLIYEQYF. For the CDR3, the DNA is TGTGCCAGCAGTCCATCACTCATATACGAGCAGTACTTC.